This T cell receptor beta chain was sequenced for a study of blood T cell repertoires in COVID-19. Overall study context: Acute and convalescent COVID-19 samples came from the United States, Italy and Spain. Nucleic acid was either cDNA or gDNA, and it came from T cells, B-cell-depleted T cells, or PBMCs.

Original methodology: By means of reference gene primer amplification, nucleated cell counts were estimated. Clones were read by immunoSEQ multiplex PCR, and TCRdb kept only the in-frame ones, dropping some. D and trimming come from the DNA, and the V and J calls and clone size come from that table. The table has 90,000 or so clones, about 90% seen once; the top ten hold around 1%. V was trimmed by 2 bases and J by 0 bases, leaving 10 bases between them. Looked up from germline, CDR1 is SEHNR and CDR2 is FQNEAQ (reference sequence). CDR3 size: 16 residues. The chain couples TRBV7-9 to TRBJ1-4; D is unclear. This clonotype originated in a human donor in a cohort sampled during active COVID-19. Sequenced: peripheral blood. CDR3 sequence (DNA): TGTGCCAGCAGCTTATCTAAACGAGCAACTAATGAAAAACTGTTTTTT. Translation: CASSLSKRATNEKLFF.